This T cell receptor (beta chain) was found in a study of patients and donors after allogeneic stem cell transplantation. Trimming removed 3 bases at V and 1 base at J, with 16 bases between. This CDR3 comprises 16 residues. Germline CDR1 is SGDLS and CDR2 is YYNGEE. From the RT-PCR reads, TCRdb called clonotypes with MiXCR, one entry per CDR3 protein. The table records 200,000 to 250,000 distinct CDR3 sequences, over 12% of them present only once. The chain is built from TRBV9 and TRBJ1-1; D might be TRBD1 (5 bases). Sequencing was done on a sample of blood, either unsorted or a sorted T cell fraction (not recorded which). The TCR comes from a human donor who was either an allogeneic HSCT recipient or a stem cell or donor lymphocyte infusion donor (not recorded which). It is not recorded whose cells these are; they may come from a transplant donor. CDR3 in amino acids: CASSAGPRMRNTEAFF. DNA of the CDR3: TGTGCCAGCAGCGCGGGACCCCGGATGAGGAACACTGAAGCTTTCTTT.